This T cell receptor beta chain was identified in a study of T cell responses to AZD1222 COVID-19 vaccine. Findings of the study overall: Nearly half of spike-specific TCRs reportedly go after variant regions that carry no mutations.

This CDR3 is 15 amino acids long. Germline V gene sequence: CDR1 SGHNT, CDR2 YYREEE (reference sequence). The V and J ends lost 1 base and 0 bases respectively, with 10 bases between them. On this clone: What it recognizes is unknown.

Repertoires were generated with immunoSEQ multiplex PCR, while TCRdb's copy carries only in-frame clones and drops some. The table includes 150,000 to 200,000 clones, 94% detected once. The chain combines TRBV5-4 with TRBJ1-2; D is possibly TRBD1 (5 bases). This sequence was found in an adult who received the AZD1222 COVID-19 vaccine. Sequences were derived from peripheral blood, sampled 28 days after the second AZD1222 dose. The CDR3 spells CASSLQGGANYGYTF. The CDR3 bases are TGTGCCAGCAGCTTGCAGGGCGGAGCTAACTATGGCTACACCTTC.